This TCR beta chain was sequenced during a study of blood T cell repertoires in COVID-19. Study information: Spain, Italy and the United States supplied samples that represented acute and convalescent COVID-19.

In the study's own analysis: By means of reference gene primer amplification, nucleated cell counts were estimated. Here immunoSEQ multiplex PCR was the method, and the copy in TCRdb shows in-frame clones only, minus some. D and trimming come from the DNA, and the V and J calls and clone size come from that table. Of some 37,000 clones listed, 85% to 90% are singletons. As to this clone: The likely explanation is a read error, given a far larger clone one base away. Other nucleotide sequences in the sample specify the same CDR3.

The V segment lost 5 bases and the J segment 5 bases; nucleotides outside the gene matches: 3. The V gene's germline CDR1 is SGHNT and CDR2 YENEEA. The CDR3 has 13 residues. The rearrangement links TRBV11-3 to TRBJ2-7; 10 bases are a match to TRBD1. The sample taken for sequencing was peripheral blood. This sequence originates from a man aged 50-59 years in a cohort sampled during active COVID-19. CDR3 loop: CASSPGQGDEQYF. As DNA, the CDR3 is TGTGCCAGCAGCCCCGGACAGGGGGACGAGCAGTACTTC.